These 20 T cell receptor beta chains were sequenced from one sample in a study of blood T cell repertoires in COVID-19. This table comes from immunoSEQ multiplex PCR, and its TCRdb copy is limited to in-frame clones, with some not included. Of 250,000 to 300,000 clones listed, 75% to 90% are singletons. Sequenced: PBMCs or T cells enriched from blood (not recorded which). These receptors came from a woman aged 50 to 60 who had recovered from COVID-19.

The J gene is TRBJ2-3, the V gene TRBV11-3, with 12 bases identical to TRBD2. The V gene end was trimmed by 0 bases and the J gene end by 2 bases; junction bases not matched to a gene: 12. CDR1 and CDR2 (germline): SGHNT, YENEEA. CDR3 length equals 20 residues. DNA of the CDR3: TGTGCCAGCAGCTTAGAGAGGTTGCTAGCGGGAGGGCTGAACACAGATACGCAGTATTTT. Amino acid sequence: CASSLERLLAGGLNTDTQYF. The variable domain in full, with the rest retrieved from reference TRBV11-3 and TRBJ2-3, is EAGVVQSPRYKIIEKKQPVAFWCNPISGHNTLYWYLQNLGQGPELLIRYENEEAVDDSQLPKDRFSAERLKGVDSTLKIQPAELGDSAVYLCASSLERLLAGGLNTDTQYFGPGTRLTVL.

The V and J genes are TRBV6-4 and TRBJ2-5; the D gene is possibly TRBD2 (6 bases). This CDR3 contains 14 residues. Germline V CDR1 and CDR2: MRHNA, SNTAGT. V dropped 5 bases and J dropped 1 base, with 11 bases sitting between them. Here the CDR3 DNA reads TGTGCCAGCAGTCCCCAGGGAGGCCAAGAGACCCAGTACTTC. This gives the protein CASSPQGGQETQYF.

The chain couples TRBV19 to TRBJ2-1; 10 bases line up with TRBD2. Germline lookup yields CDR1 LNHDA and CDR2 SQIVND (reference sequence). CDR3 size: 16 residues. Trimming removed 1 base from V and 7 bases from J; junction bases left unmatched: 7. CDR3 loop: CASSIGRLAGVNEQFF. The CDR3 DNA is TGTGCCAGTAGTATAGGTCGGCTAGCGGGAGTGAATGAGCAGTTCTTC. Filled out from reference TRBV19 and TRBJ2-1, the complete variable domain reads DGGITQSPKYLFRKEGQNVTLSCEQNLNHDAMYWYRQDPGQGLRLIYYSQIVNDFQKGDIAEGYSVSREKKESFPLTVTSAQKNPTAFYLCASSIGRLAGVNEQFFGPGTRLTVL.

The chain joins TRBV18 to TRBJ2-4; the match to TRBD2 covers 12 bases. The CDR3 contains 19 residues. V was clipped by 1 base and J by 2 bases; unmatched bases: 9. Germline CDR1 and CDR2: KGHSH and LQKENI. CDR3 residues: CASSPRPSGRAGSKNIQYF. CDR3 sequence (DNA): TGTGCCAGCTCACCACGCCCTAGCGGGAGGGCAGGGTCCAAAAACATTCAGTACTTC.

The V gene is TRBV9, the J gene TRBJ1-2; TRBD1 might be the D (5 bases). The CDR3 is made up of 15 amino acids. The V and J ends lost 0 bases and 3 bases respectively, with 12 bases between them. Germline V gene data show CDR1 as SGDLS and CDR2 as YYNGEE. Here the CDR3 DNA reads TGTGCCAGCAGCGTAGTACGTCAGGGCGACTATGGCTACACCTTC. Its translation is CASSVVRQGDYGYTF.

The chain carries TRBV3-1 (or the pseudogene TRBV3-2) and TRBJ2-7, with D possibly matching TRBD2 (6 bases). Germline CDR1 LGHDT, CDR2 YNNKEL (reference sequence). V gave up 1 base and J gave up 6 bases, with 13 bases separating them. CDR3 size: 14 residues. The DNA of the CDR3 is TGTGCCAGCAGCCAAGCAGGGACGGGAGCCGAGCAGTACTTC. As protein: CASSQAGTGAEQYF.

The genes are TRBV5-1 and TRBJ1-2, with D tentatively TRBD1 (6 bases). V lost 1 base to trimming and J lost 1 base, with 8 bases between them. Germline CDR1 and CDR2: SGHRS and YFSETQ. This CDR3 comprises 14 residues. The CDR3, as DNA: TGCGCCAGCAGCTTGCAGGACAGTAACTATGGCTACACCTTC. It translates to CASSLQDSNYGYTF. Together with reference TRBV5-1 and TRBJ1-2, the CDR3 gives the full variable domain: KAGVTQTPRYLIKTRGQQVTLSCSPISGHRSVSWYQQTPGQGLQFLFEYFSETQRNKGNFPGRFSGRQFSNSRSEMNVSTLELGDSALYLCASSLQDSNYGYTFGSGTRLTVV.

The chain uses TRBV4-1 and TRBJ2-3; possible D gene TRBD2, 5 bases. V was clipped by 0 bases and J by 10 bases, with 17 bases between them. The V gene's germline CDR1 is MGHRA and CDR2 YSYEKL. The CDR3 sequence is 15 residues long. The CDR3 protein is CASSQDVGHFGAQYF. The CDR3 region has the DNA TGCGCCAGCAGCCAAGATGTAGGTCACTTCGGGGCGCAGTATTTT.

This clone was seen a few times. The chain joins TRBV6-1 to TRBJ2-5, with 12 bases fitting TRBD1. CDR1 is MNHNS and CDR2 is SASEGT in the germline V gene. This CDR3 spans 18 amino acids. Unmatched junction bases numbered 10, after V lost 4 bases and J lost 1 base. The CDR3 loop reads CASSVPGQGAPGQETQYF. CDR3 in DNA: TGTGCCAGCAGTGTGCCGGGACAGGGGGCTCCCGGCCAAGAGACCCAGTACTTC.

The chain links TRBV28 to TRBJ2-5, with TRBD1 matching over 9 bases. CDR3 size: 17 residues. From germline, CDR1 is MDHEN and CDR2 SYDVKM. The trim removed 4 bases at V and 4 bases at J, leaving 13 bases unmatched. CDR3: CASSYGHLDRGSETQYF. The CDR3 region has the DNA TGTGCCAGCAGTTACGGCCACCTGGACAGGGGATCAGAGACCCAGTACTTC. The variable domain in full, completed from reference TRBV28 and TRBJ2-5, reads DVKVTQSSRYLVKRTGEKVFLECVQDMDHENMFWYRQDPGLGLRLIYFSYDVKMKEKGDIPEGYSVSREKKERFSLILESASTNQTSMYLCASSYGHLDRGSETQYFGPGTRLLVL.

V usage is TRBV2 and J usage is TRBJ1-4; D is ambiguous. Per the germline V gene, CDR1 is SNHLY and CDR2 is FYNNEI. V was pared by 5 bases and J by 4 bases, with 14 bases between. The CDR3 has 15 amino acids. CDR3 coding DNA: TGTGCCAGCAGTCCCTCGAGGAGACGTAATGAAAAACTGTTTTTT. This gives the protein CASSPSRRRNEKLFF.

This clone was seen only once. CDR3 coding DNA: TGTGCCAGCAGCTTTCCCGGGACTAGCGGGAGGGCCTACGAGCAGTACTTC. Residues: CASSFPGTSGRAYEQYF. The rearrangement links TRBV5-5 to TRBJ2-7, with 16 positions matching TRBD2. V lost 2 bases, J lost 2 bases, and 4 bases stayed unmatched. Looked up from germline, CDR1 is SGHKS and CDR2 is YYEKEE (reference sequence). The CDR3 consists of 17 residues. Filled out from reference TRBV5-5 and TRBJ2-7, the complete variable domain reads DAGVTQSPTHLIKTRGQQVTLRCSPISGHKSVSWYQQVLGQGPQFIFQYYEKEERGRGNFPDRFSARQFPNYSSELNVNALLLGDSALYLCASSFPGTSGRAYEQYFGPGTRLTVT.

J is TRBJ2-5 and V is TRBV25-1; weak D call: TRBD1 (6 bases). V was pared by 7 bases and J by 3 bases, with 12 bases between. Germline V lookup: CDR1 MGHDK, CDR2 SYGVNS. This CDR3 spans 13 amino acids. The CDR3 coding sequence is TGTGCCAGCATCGGACAGACCAAAGAGACCCAGTACTTC. Protein sequence: CASIGQTKETQYF. The full variable domain, completed using reference TRBV25-1 and TRBJ2-5, is EADIYQTPRYLVIGTGKKITLECSQTMGHDKMYWYQQDPGMELHLIHYSYGVNSTEKGDLSSESTVSRIRTEHFPLTLESARPSHTSQYLCASIGQTKETQYFGPGTRLLVL.

This chain links TRBV12-3 or TRBV12-4 with TRBJ1-4, with a weak D call TRBD1 (5 bases). The CDR3 length is 11 residues. V lost 7 bases and J lost 14, with 14 bases in between. The CDR3 DNA reads as TGTGCCAGCACCCGGGGGGGTCTCCTGTTTTTT. Its translation: CASTRGGLLFF.

The chain carries TRBV21-1 and TRBJ1-5; the D call in the table, TRBD1, was not verified against the DNA. TRBV21-1 has pseudogene status. This CDR3 is built from 20 residues. The CDR3 nucleotides are TGTGCCAGCAGCAAAGTCGTGGGACAGGGCAGGGTGATCAGCAATCAGCCCCAGCATTTT. It is translated as CASSKVVGQGRVISNQPQHF.

V and J are TRBV6-5 and TRBJ2-4, with TRBD2 matching 14 bases. Germline-derived CDR1 and CDR2 are MNHEY and SVGAGI. The CDR3 runs to 15 residues. J was trimmed by 1 base and V by 8 bases; bases with no gene match: 1. CDR3 residues: CASGTSGSAKNIQYF. In nucleotides, the CDR3 is TGTGCCAGCGGGACTAGCGGGAGCGCCAAAAACATTCAGTACTTC.

The chain employs TRBV19 and TRBJ2-1, with 10 bases identical to TRBD2. The germline CDR1 and CDR2 sequences are LNHDA and SQIVND (reference sequence). The CDR3 extends over 17 amino acids. The V gene end was trimmed by 5 bases and the J gene end by 5 bases; junction bases not matched to a gene: 12. The CDR3 DNA follows: TGTGCCAGTAGTGACCTCTCCGAGCGGGAGGGGAACAATGAGCAGTTCTTC. Translation: CASSDLSEREGNNEQFF.

V and J are TRBV28 and TRBJ2-7, with D uncertain. V was clipped by 3 bases and J by 2 bases, with 11 bases between them. This CDR3 spans 14 amino acids. CDR1 MDHEN and CDR2 SYDVKM come from the germline V gene. The CDR3 DNA is TGTGCCAGCAGTTTCAGGTTGACCGCCTACGAGCAGTACTTC. Protein product: CASSFRLTAYEQYF.

This chain joins TRBV21-1 and TRBJ2-1; the table's D call, TRBD2, was not checked against the DNA. TRBV21-1 is a recognized pseudogene. The CDR3 consists of 18 residues. The DNA for the CDR3 is TGTGCCAGCATAAAGGAGGGGTCTGGCAGGGTATACTACAATGAGCAGTTCTTC. This encodes CASIKEGSGRVYYNEQFF.

This rearrangement joins TRBV5-1 to TRBJ2-7; 7 nucleotides agree with TRBD2. The germline V gene has CDR1 SGHRS and CDR2 YFSETQ. With 2 bases clipped from V and 2 bases from J, the junction kept 1 base outside the gene matches. The CDR3 sequence is 13 residues long. The CDR3 DNA reads TGCGCCAGCAGCTTAGGGACTACCTACGAGCAGTACTTC. Protein product: CASSLGTTYEQYF.